This is a list of T cell receptor beta chains from one sample in a study of blood T cell repertoires in COVID-19. TCRdb keeps only in-frame clones here, not all; method: immunoSEQ multiplex PCR. The sample carries around 150,000 clones, around nine tenths recorded once. Specimen: peripheral blood. The receptors were gathered from a human donor in a cohort sampled during active COVID-19. CDR3s include the opening cysteine and the closing phenylalanine or tryptophan. Each record gives: D gene, J gene, clone size, V gene, CDR3 DNA, CDR3 protein. The D gene is left open where the match is weak. The size entry is marked missing in some rows and otherwise reads once, few, many or a size class.

>TRBD1|TRBJ1-6|once|TRBV3-1/TRBV3-2
TGTGCCAGCAGCCAAGGACAGGGTAATTCACCCCTCCACTTT
CASSQGQGNSPLHF
>TRBD2|TRBJ2-1|.|TRBV2
TGTGCCAGCAGTGAACGGCGGGAGGGCCTGTGGACGGCTACCTACAATGAGCAGTTCTTC
CASSERREGLWTATYNEQFF
>TRBD1|TRBJ1-3|.|TRBV24-1
TGTGCCACCAGTGATTTGAGGGTGGGACAGGATAGGGAAAACACCATATATTTT
CATSDLRVGQDRENTIYF
>.|TRBJ2-7|.|TRBV11-3
TGTGCCAGCAGCTTAGATTCGAACAGCTACGAGCAGTACTTC
CASSLDSNSYEQYF
>TRBD1|TRBJ2-7|.|TRBV19
TGTGCCACCGGGGACAGCTACAGCTCCTACGAGCAGTACTTC
CATGDSYSSYEQYF
>TRBD2|TRBJ2-2|.|TRBV6-4
TGTGCCAGCAGTGATACGGGACTAGCAAACACCGGGGAGCTGTTTTTT
CASSDTGLANTGELFF
>.|TRBJ2-5|.|TRBV10-3
TGTGCCATCCGAGAGGGAGTTGGTTATGGGACTCAAGAGACCCAGTACTTC
CAIREGVGYGTQETQYF
>TRBD1|TRBJ1-6|.|TRBV5-3
TGTGCCAGAAGCACCCTGACAGGGGCGTTCAATTCACCCCTCCACTTT
CARSTLTGAFNSPLHF
>.|TRBJ1-1|.|TRBV6-5
TGTGCCAGCAGTTACTCAGGAAGATTGGGGGCAGAAGCTTTCTTT
CASSYSGRLGAEAFF
>.|TRBJ1-1|.|TRBV19
TGTGCCAGTAGCACAACCCCGACAGCGAACACTGAAGCTTTCTTT
CASSTTPTANTEAFF
>.|TRBJ1-4|.|TRBV28
TGTGCCAGCACAAGGTGGGCAGGGGATAATGAAAAACTGTTTTTT
CASTRWAGDNEKLFF
>TRBD1|TRBJ1-2|.|TRBV28
TGTGCCAGCAGCTGGGTCAGGGGGGATGGCTACACCTTC
CASSWVRGDGYTF